A single sample gave rise to the 3 T cell receptor beta chains below, sequenced in a study of blood T cell repertoires in COVID-19. Measured with immunoSEQ multiplex PCR; TCRdb has only the in-frame clones, and not every one. This sample has some 150,000 clones; roughly 90% occur once, and the top ten carry approximately 3%. The specimen was peripheral blood. These receptor sequences come from a man aged 55 to 70 with acute or convalescent COVID-19.

This chain connects TRBV14 to TRBJ2-7, with D perhaps matching TRBD2 (5 bases). Between the trimmed V and J ends, which lost 1 base and 7 bases, there was a span of 11 bases. The CDR3 covers 13 residues. Germline CDR1 is SGHDN and CDR2 is FVKESK. CDR3 in amino acids: CASSQGLGGEQYF. As DNA, the CDR3 is TGTGCCAGCAGCCAAGGATTGGGCGGGGAGCAGTACTTC.

This chain uses TRBV11-2 with TRBJ2-2; a weak D match, TRBD1 (6 bases). The CDR3 runs to 15 residues. CDR1 and CDR2 from the germline V gene are SGHAT and FQNNGV. The V end lost 3 bases, the J end lost 3 bases, and 11 bases lay between the germline ends. In DNA, the CDR3 is TGTGCCAGCAGCTTTGGGGGCGTCGACACCGGGGAGCTGTTTTTT. Translation: CASSFGGVDTGELFF.

This clone came up once. The chain combines TRBV10-3 with TRBJ2-4; D possibly corresponds to TRBD1 (6 bases). Trimming removed 3 bases at V and 4 bases at J, with 10 bases between. Germline V gene lookup returns CDR1 ENHRY and CDR2 SYGVKD. This CDR3 has 14 residues. The CDR3 loop is CAISDHQGKNIQYF. The CDR3 bases are TGTGCCATCAGTGACCATCAGGGGAAAAACATTCAGTACTTC.